This passage covers 17 T cell receptor beta chains from one sample sequenced in a study of regulatory T cells in long-lasting Graves disease. The sample's time point: newly diagnosed GD, antithyroid drugs for less than 3 months. TCR sequences were obtained from RNA taken from PBMCs. Arm-PCR with iRepertoire HTBI primers amplified the CDR3 regions for these TCR beta libraries. TCRdb ran MiXCR on the multiplex PCR reads and lists one entry per CDR3 protein. The sample has about 440,000 distinct CDR3 sequences, 15% seen once. These data are also associated with another study on T cells in Graves' hyperthyroidism and ophthalmopathy.

The sequencing here drew on peripheral blood mononuclear cells (PBMCs), taken at new diagnosis, from a patient treated with antithyroid drugs. These receptors originate from a woman in her 30s with Graves disease.

This clonotype was observed a handful of times. The rearrangement joins TRBV5-1 to TRBJ2-7, with 9 bases that match TRBD1. Germline lookup yields CDR1 SGHRS and CDR2 YFSETQ. The trim removed 3 bases at V and 0 bases at J, leaving 4 bases unmatched. This CDR3 comprises 15 residues. CDR3 nucleotide sequence: TGCGCCAGCAGCTCTGGGGACAGGGACTCCTACGAGCAGTACTTC. It specifies CASSSGDRDSYEQYF.

The table lists this clonotype with many counts. The rearrangement joins TRBV5-1 to TRBJ2-7; weak D call: TRBD2 (5 bases). V gave up 4 bases and J gave up 7 bases, with 15 bases separating them. Germline V gene sequence: CDR1 SGHRS, CDR2 YFSETQ. The CDR3 loop spans 13 amino acids. Here the CDR3 DNA reads TGCGCCAGCAGCCTCCCCGTGCCGGGGGAGCAGTACTTC. It encodes CASSLPVPGEQYF.

This clonotype was observed a handful of times. The gene calls are TRBV14 and TRBJ2-2; perhaps TRBD2 as D (6 bases). V lost 9 bases and J 1 base, leaving 12 bases between the germline ends. Germline CDR1 is SGHDN and CDR2 is FVKESK. This CDR3 comprises 14 residues. In nucleotides, the CDR3 is TGTGCCAGTCGACGGGGGTGGAACACCGGGGAGCTGTTTTTT. Translation: CASRRGWNTGELFF.

CDR3 nucleotides: TGTGCCAGCAGCTTAGAGACAGTCGGCGAGCAGTACTTC. As protein: CASSLETVGEQYF. V is TRBV7-2 and J is TRBJ2-7; TRBD1 is a possible D gene (5 bases). Trimming took 1 base from V and 6 from J, leaving 10 bases between them. Germline V lookup: CDR1 SGHTA, CDR2 FQGNSA. The CDR3 sequence is 13 residues long.

This clonotype was counted between two and nine times. The chain couples TRBV19 to TRBJ2-1; weak D call: TRBD1 (5 bases). V dropped 10 bases and J dropped 2 bases, with 15 bases sitting between them. Germline-derived CDR1 and CDR2 are LNHDA and SQIVND (reference sequence). This CDR3 is built from 14 residues. The CDR3 DNA sequence: TGTGCCACCAGGGTAATCCCCACCTACAATGAGCAGTTCTTC. This translates into CATRVIPTYNEQFF.

About this clonotype: Sequence at one end of the junction differs from germline and may be a read error. This rearrangement joins TRBV6-1 to TRBJ2-1; TRBD2 matches at 7 bases. The CDR3 loop spans 14 amino acids. From germline, CDR1 is MNHNS and CDR2 SASEGT. CDR3 sequence: CASELASSHNEQFF. CDR3 nucleotide sequence: TGTGCCAGCGAACTAGCGTCCTCCCACAATGAGCAGTTCTTC.

This clonotype was picked up many times. A read error may account for a junction end that differs from germline. The CDR3 spells CASSQDRGPTYEQYF. The CDR3, as DNA: TGTGCCAGCAGTCAGGACAGGGGGCCGACCTACGAGCAGTACTTC. V usage is TRBV4-1 and J usage is TRBJ2-7, with 11 bases aligning to TRBD1. Germline V gene lookup returns CDR1 MGHRA and CDR2 YSYEKL. The CDR3 has 15 residues.

Ten or more counts support this clonotype. The chain combines TRBV28 with TRBJ2-1; perhaps TRBD2 as D (5 bases). The CDR3 length is 12 residues. Germline CDR1 is MDHEN and CDR2 is SYDVKM. The ends were cut back, 7 bases at V and 4 bases at J, with 8 bases in the middle. The CDR3 protein is CASIGGYNEQFF. In DNA, the CDR3 is TGTGCCAGCATAGGAGGTTACAATGAGCAGTTCTTC.

Only a few counts were recorded for this clonotype. The chain has TRBV6-2 or TRBV6-3 and TRBJ2-2; 8 bases match TRBD2. The length of the CDR3 is 16 residues. Looked up from germline, CDR1 is MNHEY and CDR2 is SVGEGT. The V gene end was trimmed by 2 bases and the J gene end by 14 bases; junction bases not matched to a gene: 16. This CDR3 is CASSYPMGLVGGRLFF. The CDR3, as DNA: TGTGCCAGCAGTTACCCTATGGGACTAGTGGGAGGCAGACTGTTTTTT.

There are many counts of this clonotype. The chain couples TRBV5-5 to TRBJ1-1; 8 nucleotides align to TRBD1. Germline V CDR1 and CDR2: SGHKS, YYEKEE (reference sequence). This CDR3 region has 14 residues. V lost 6 bases to trimming and J lost 1 base; unmatched junction nucleotides: 5. In nucleotides, the CDR3 is TGTGCCAGCACCCCGGACAGGGCGAACACTGAAGCTTTCTTT. Protein sequence: CASTPDRANTEAFF.

The table lists this clonotype with many counts. The chain links TRBV20-1 to TRBJ2-1, with 11 bases identical to TRBD2. Trimming took 0 bases from V and 7 from J; bases not matched to a gene: 8. CDR1 is DFQATT and CDR2 is SNEGSKA in the germline V gene (reference sequence). The CDR3 has 16 amino acids. The DNA of the CDR3 is TGCAGTGCTAGAGATCTCGTAGCGGGAGGGATAAATGAGCAGTTCTTC. This gives the protein CSARDLVAGGINEQFF.

This clonotype was counted between two and nine times. The V gene is TRBV20-1, the J gene TRBJ2-3; 10 nucleotides agree with TRBD2. Germline CDR1 is DFQATT and CDR2 is SNEGSKA (reference sequence). The CDR3 runs to 14 residues. The junction had 7 bases not matched to a gene; V was cut back by 6 bases and J by 4 bases. The CDR3 here is CSASLAGESDTQYF. The CDR3, as DNA: TGCAGTGCCAGTCTAGCGGGAGAGTCAGATACGCAGTATTTT.

This clonotype appeared many times. The genes are TRBV10-1 and TRBJ2-1, with TRBD2 matching 9 bases. The CDR3 has 15 residues. Trimming at V came to 2 bases and at J to 7 bases, leaving 6 bases not matched to a gene. Germline CDR1 reads WNHNN; CDR2 reads SYGVQD (reference sequence). CDR3 nucleotides: TGCGCCAGCAGTGAGGCGGGAGGGCTTTGGAATGAGCAGTTCTTC. It yields the protein CASSEAGGLWNEQFF.

This clonotype was found once. This may come from a read error, since a much larger clone is one base off. The chain carries TRBV28 and TRBJ2-2; TRBD2 matches at 9 bases. CDR1 and CDR2 from the germline V gene are MDHEN and SYDVKM. The CDR3 runs to 18 residues. The CDR3 coding sequence is TGTCCCAGCAGTTCCCGTCGCTCGGGACTAGCAAACACCGGGGAGCTGTTTTTT. The encoded protein is CPSSSRRSGLANTGELFF.

There are a few counts of this clonotype. The chain combines TRBV10-3 with TRBJ2-7; 13 bases fit TRBD2. V gave up 2 bases and J gave up 5 bases; unmatched junction bases: 3. Germline V gene sequence: CDR1 ENHRY, CDR2 SYGVKD. The CDR3 loop spans 15 amino acids. The CDR3 DNA sequence: TGTGCCATCAGTGAGCGGACTAGCGGGAGCCACGAGCAGTACTTC. This encodes CAISERTSGSHEQYF.

The table lists this clonotype with many counts. Its ends do not fully match the called genes, so a read error is possible. The chain joins TRBV11-2 to TRBJ1-1, with a tentative D call TRBD1 (6 bases). This CDR3 is built from 14 residues. Per the germline V gene, CDR1 is SGHAT and CDR2 is FQNNGV. For the CDR3, the DNA is TGCGCCAGCAGCTTGGGGGCAGGAAACACTGAAGCTTTCTTT. This encodes CASSLGAGNTEAFF.

This clonotype was recorded a few times. The chain combines TRBV24-1 with TRBJ1-5, with 7 bases fitting TRBD1. The CDR3 has 14 residues. V gave up 6 bases and J gave up 6 bases; unmatched junction bases: 7. In germline, CDR1 is KGHDR, CDR2 SFDVKD. The CDR3 DNA sequence: TGTGCCACCAGTCCTGACAGGGTCGGTCAGCCCCAGCATTTT. As protein: CATSPDRVGQPQHF.